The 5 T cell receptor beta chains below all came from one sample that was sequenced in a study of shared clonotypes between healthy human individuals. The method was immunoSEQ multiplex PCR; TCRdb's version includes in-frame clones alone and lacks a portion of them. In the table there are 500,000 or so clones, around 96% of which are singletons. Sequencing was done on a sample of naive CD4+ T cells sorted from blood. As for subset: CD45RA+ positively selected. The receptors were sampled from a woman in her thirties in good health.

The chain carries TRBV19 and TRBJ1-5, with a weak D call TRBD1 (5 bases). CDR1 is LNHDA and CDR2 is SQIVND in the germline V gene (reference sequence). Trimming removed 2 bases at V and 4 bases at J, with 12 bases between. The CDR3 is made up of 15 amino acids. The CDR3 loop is CASSINGAGNQPQHF. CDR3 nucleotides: TGTGCCAGTAGTATAAATGGGGCAGGGAATCAGCCCCAGCATTTT.

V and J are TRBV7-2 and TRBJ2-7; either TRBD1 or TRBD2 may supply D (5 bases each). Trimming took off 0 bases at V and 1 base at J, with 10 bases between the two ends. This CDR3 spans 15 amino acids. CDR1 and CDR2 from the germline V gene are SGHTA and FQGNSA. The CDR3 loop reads CASSLAGTGSYEQYF. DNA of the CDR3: TGTGCCAGCAGCTTAGCGGGGACGGGATCCTACGAGCAGTACTTC.

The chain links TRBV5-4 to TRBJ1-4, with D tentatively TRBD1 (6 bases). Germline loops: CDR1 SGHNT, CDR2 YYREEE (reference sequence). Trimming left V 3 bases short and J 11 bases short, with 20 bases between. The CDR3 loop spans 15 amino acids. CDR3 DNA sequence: TGTGCCAGCAGCTCTGAACGGGGGCCTGACGGGAAACTGTTTTTT. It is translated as CASSSERGPDGKLFF.

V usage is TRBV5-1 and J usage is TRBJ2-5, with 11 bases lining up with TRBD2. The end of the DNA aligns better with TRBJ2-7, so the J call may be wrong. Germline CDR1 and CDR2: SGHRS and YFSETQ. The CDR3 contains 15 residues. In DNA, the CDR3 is TGCGCCAGCAGCTTGGTGACTAGCGGGACTTACGAGCAGTACTTC. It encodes CASSLVTSGTYEQYF.

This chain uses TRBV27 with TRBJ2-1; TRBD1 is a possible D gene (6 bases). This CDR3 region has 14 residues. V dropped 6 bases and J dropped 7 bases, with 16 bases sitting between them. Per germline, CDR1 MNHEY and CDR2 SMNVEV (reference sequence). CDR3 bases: TGTGCCAGCAGAGCCCCCAGGGGAGTAAATGAGCAGTTCTTC. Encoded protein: CASRAPRGVNEQFF.